The 5 T cell receptor beta chains below all came from one sample that was sequenced in a study of metastatic and nonmetastatic thyroid tumors. TCRdb recomputed clones from the PCR reads via MiXCR. The sample holds about 20,000 clones, 31% seen once. The entire patient cohort was treatment-naive prior to thyroid surgery. Sequenced material: blood. The receptors were gathered from a female donor with papillary thyroid cancer or a benign thyroid nodule (not recorded which). Some clones in this sample may be carry-over from other donors' samples.

By proportion, this clone is medium-sized. The chain uses TRBV24-1 and TRBJ1-2; 8 bases match TRBD1. V gave up 4 bases and J gave up 3 bases; unmatched junction bases: 3. CDR1 is KGHDR and CDR2 is SFDVKD in the germline V gene. The CDR3 totals 14 residues. The CDR3 DNA follows: TGTGCCACCAGTGACCAGGACAGGGACTATGGCTACACCTTC. Translated: CATSDQDRDYGYTF.

This chain links TRBV20-1 with TRBJ2-1, with 8 positions matching TRBD1. Germline values: CDR1 DFQATT, CDR2 SNEGSKA (reference sequence). The CDR3 sequence is 15 residues long. The V segment lost 6 bases and the J segment 3 bases; nucleotides outside the gene matches: 10. CDR3 nucleotides: TGCAGTGCCCCAGGGCCGGGACAGGACTACAATGAGCAGTTCTTC. Protein: CSAPGPGQDYNEQFF.

Details on this clone: The junction does not match germline at one end; this may be a read error. V is TRBV2 and J is TRBJ1-4; a weak D match, TRBD1 (5 bases). CDR3 size: 8 residues. Per the germline V gene, CDR1 is SNHLY and CDR2 is FYNNEI. The CDR3 region has the DNA TGTGCCAGCAGTGGGGGGTCCTTT. Its translation: CASSGGSF.

This clone was counted a few times. This rearrangement joins TRBV19 to TRBJ2-7; 9 bases agree with TRBD1. Germline CDR1 reads LNHDA; CDR2 reads SQIVND (reference sequence). With V trimmed by 6 bases and J by 3 bases, 6 bases remained unmatched. CDR3 size: 14 residues. Written as DNA, the CDR3 is TGTGCCAGTAGCAGGACAGGGGAAGGCTACGAGCAGTACTTC. Its protein product is CASSRTGEGYEQYF.

The chain employs TRBV13 and TRBJ2-3, with 11 bases that match TRBD2. Per the germline V gene, CDR1 is PRHDT and CDR2 is FYEKMQ (reference sequence). V was pared by 5 bases and J by 5 bases, with 9 bases of the junction left unmatched. This CDR3 has 16 residues. The CDR3 here is CASSRSTSGSQDTQYF. The CDR3 DNA reads as TGTGCCAGCAGCCGCTCTACTAGCGGGAGCCAAGATACGCAGTATTTT.